These 5 T cell receptor beta chains originate from one sample sequenced in a study of Graves' ophthalmopathy and Graves' hyperthyroidism. The study amplified TCR beta CDR3 regions using RNA transcripts. The first round was an RT-PCR with HTBI primers, and the second round was a multiplex PCR. TCRdb analysed the multiplex PCR reads with MiXCR anew, one entry per CDR3 protein. The table shows just over 600,000 distinct CDR3 sequences, with approximately 22% occurring only once. Material: peripheral blood. These receptors came from a woman aged 18-29 years with stable Graves' hyperthyroidism. Some clones in this sample may be carry-over from other donors' samples.

This clonotype was observed many times. V usage is TRBV5-1 and J usage is TRBJ2-7; either TRBD1 or TRBD2 may fit D (5 bases each). In germline, CDR1 is SGHRS, CDR2 YFSETQ. CDR3 length: 13 amino acids. Trimming left V 7 bases short and J 0 bases short, with 11 bases between. DNA for the CDR3: TGCGCCAGCCGGGACGCGAGCTCCTACGAGCAGTACTTC. As protein: CASRDASSYEQYF.

The chain employs TRBV7-9 and TRBJ1-2, with D uncertain. This CDR3 has 13 amino acids. Germline CDR1 is SEHNR and CDR2 is FQNEAQ (reference sequence). V was trimmed by 6 bases and J by 7 bases, leaving 15 bases between them. CDR3 nucleotide sequence: TGTGCCAGCAGGCCTACGAGGGCGCGTGGCTACACCTTC. Protein sequence: CASRPTRARGYTF.

The table lists this clonotype with many counts. Given a much more abundant clone one base away, this may be a read error. The gene calls are TRBV6-5 and TRBJ1-1; no clear D gene. Trimming removed 0 bases from V and 3 bases from J, with 5 bases in between. CDR1 MNHEY and CDR2 SVGAGI come from the germline V gene. The CDR3 sequence is 13 residues long. CDR3 DNA sequence: TGTGCCAGCAGTTACTCGAAGTACACTGAAGCTTTCTTT. Its protein product is CASSYSKYTEAFF.

This clonotype has at least ten counts. This rearrangement joins TRBV10-2 to TRBJ1-6; TRBD1 aligns across 7 bases. The V and J ends lost 7 bases and 9 bases, in that order; junction bases with no gene match: 6. Per germline, CDR1 WSHSY and CDR2 SAAADI. This CDR3 has 13 amino acids. CDR3 protein: CASTDREGSPLHF. DNA for the CDR3: TGCGCCAGCACCGACAGGGAGGGTTCACCCCTCCACTTT.

At least ten counts were recorded for this clonotype. The chain links TRBV30 to TRBJ1-6; TRBD1 matches at 7 bases. This CDR3 contains 13 residues. With 5 bases clipped from V and 10 bases from J, the junction kept 8 bases outside the gene matches. The germline gives CDR1 GTSNPN, CDR2 SVGIG (reference sequence). The CDR3, as DNA: TGTGCCTGGGAAGGACAGGAGGGGTCACCCCTCCACTTT. It is translated as CAWEGQEGSPLHF.